This T cell receptor beta chain was recorded in a study of cytomegalovirus exposure and HLA in healthy donors. Study context: Falling in the Caucasian-associated ancestry cluster were 80% to 90% of some 400 genotyped donors. Regarding the study as a whole: According to a later analysis, most TCR beta chains associated with CMV appeared HLA-restricted. Later analysis indicated greater clonal expansion among HLA-associated TCR beta chains than among equally common other chains.

PCR amplification relied on 60 Vbeta primers (plus 13 Jbeta primers). Here immunoSEQ multiplex PCR was the method, and the copy in TCRdb shows in-frame clones only, minus some. The table records about 200,000 clones, 75% to 85% of them present only once. Germline-derived CDR1 and CDR2 are SQVTM and ANQGSEA. CDR3 length: 15 amino acids. V was clipped by 6 bases and J by 4 bases; unmatched bases: 10. Of note for this clone: The antigen remains unidentified.

The chain couples TRBV29-1 to TRBJ2-1; 9 bases align to TRBD2. The TCR originated in a woman in her 30s in good health and CMV-seropositive. Sequencing was carried out using PBMCs. CDR3 sequence: CSVTLGLAIYNEQFF. CDR3 bases: TGCAGCGTAACCCTCGGACTAGCGATTTACAATGAGCAGTTCTTC.